This is a list of T cell receptor beta chains from one sample in a study of T cell changes during pregnancy in multiple sclerosis. Here immunoSEQ multiplex PCR was the method, and the copy in TCRdb shows in-frame clones only, minus some. Of roughly 40,000 clones in the sample, over 75% were seen once. The input for sequencing was CD4+ T cells from peripheral blood mononuclear cells, taken in the third trimester of pregnancy. The origin of the receptors is a female donor with multiple sclerosis, enrolled in a pregnancy study. The conserved cysteine and the conserved F or W are not part of the CDR3 here. Clone size is given for some rows only: seen once, a few or many times, or a class if the clone is expanded.

cdr3_aa,clone_size,j_call,v_call
ASSFSVNTEAF,few,TRBJ1-1,TRBV11-3
ASSQEWGEETQY,-,TRBJ2-5,TRBV4-1
ASVPGTGLVGEKLF,-,TRBJ1-4,TRBV6-6
ASSQGPGVAYEQY,-,TRBJ2-7,TRBV4-1
ASLSGRAWDTQY,-,TRBJ2-3,TRBV5-1
ASSVGPGGRSGELF,-,TRBJ2-2,TRBV19
ASSYRQGGHLMETQY,-,TRBJ2-5,TRBV7-2
ASSSPGGYQPQH,-,TRBJ1-5,TRBV6-5
ASSESPSGADTQY,-,TRBJ2-3,TRBV6-1
ASSSRLAGGPETQY,-,TRBJ2-5,TRBV5-4
ASSEARGQTRLEQY,once,TRBJ2-7,TRBV6-1
AISAEQGWSNQPQH,-,TRBJ1-5,TRBV10-3
ASRRIADRAQLF,-,TRBJ2-2,TRBV5-1
AWSLGVVPQPQH,-,TRBJ1-5,TRBV30
ASSLVGGRTSVEQY,-,TRBJ2-7,TRBV7-8
ASSYTGVNSEAF,-,TRBJ1-1,TRBV5-1
ASSLVLGQNTEAF,-,TRBJ1-1,TRBV5-1
ASSLSGRNEQF,-,TRBJ2-1,TRBV27
ASSVGLAGDYEQY,-,TRBJ2-7,TRBV9
ASSLASGSGDTQY,-,TRBJ2-3,TRBV5-1
ASSRGGFTDTQY,-,TRBJ2-3,TRBV4-2
AIRSSGTNTGELF,-,TRBJ2-2,TRBV10-3
ASSQSAGGSYNEQF,-,TRBJ2-1,TRBV23-1
ASSLQAPNTGELF,-,TRBJ2-2,TRBV5-1
ASSPGTVDGYT,-,TRBJ1-2,TRBV5-8
ASSSTGNTDTQY,-,TRBJ2-3,TRBV27
ASSFSLTNEKLF,-,TRBJ1-4,TRBV11-2
ASSVQGNYGYT,-,TRBJ1-2,TRBV2
ASSSLIQGTTYEQY,-,TRBJ2-7,TRBV13
ASSLGLAYEQY,-,TRBJ2-7,TRBV7-6
ASSQHRDGYT,-,TRBJ1-2,TRBV7-8
ASRRTGAAYEQY,-,-,TRBV19
ASQAGQGPNEQF,-,TRBJ2-1,TRBV25-1
ASSLQGRGYT,-,TRBJ1-2,TRBV28
AWRPQVSEQY,-,TRBJ2-7,TRBV30
ASSSPPSEIYGYT,-,TRBJ1-2,TRBV5-1